These T cell receptor beta chains were read from a single sample in a study of Ad26.COV2.S vaccination and SARS-CoV-2 variants. Sequencing used immunoSEQ multiplex PCR; TCRdb keeps in-frame clones, though not all of them. Among under 300,000 clones, around nine tenths were seen once, and the ten largest hold just under 3%. The material was peripheral blood, obtained in a trial of Ad26.COV2.S vaccine versus placebo. All receptors derive from a person between 18 and 60 years old who received the Ad26.COV2.S COVID-19 vaccine or a placebo. Each CDR3 is given with its conserved first and last residue. Fields, in order: V gene, J gene, D gene, clone size, CDR3 protein, CDR3 DNA. A D gene is named only where the DNA matches it firmly. The size field is filled for only some rows; it gives once, few, many or a size class.

v_gene: TRBV7-3
j_gene: TRBJ2-7
d_gene: NA
abundance: NA
CDR3aa: CASSLYPGAEQYF
CDR3nt: TGTGCCAGCAGCTTATACCCGGGCGCTGAGCAGTACTTC

v_gene: TRBV27
j_gene: TRBJ2-1
d_gene: TRBD1
abundance: NA
CDR3aa: CASSTVQGAHYNEQFF
CDR3nt: TGTGCCAGCAGTACAGTCCAGGGGGCGCATTACAATGAGCAGTTCTTC

v_gene: TRBV6-2/TRBV6-3
j_gene: TRBJ1-4
d_gene: NA
abundance: NA
CDR3aa: CASSYPDTVSKLFF
CDR3nt: TGTGCCAGCAGTTACCCCGACACCGTTTCAAAACTGTTTTTT

v_gene: TRBV4-1
j_gene: TRBJ2-1
d_gene: NA
abundance: NA
CDR3aa: CASSHLTGSNEQFF
CDR3nt: TGCGCCAGCAGCCACCTTACAGGGTCGAATGAGCAGTTCTTC

v_gene: TRBV11-2
j_gene: TRBJ2-1
d_gene: TRBD2
abundance: NA
CDR3aa: CASSLELASGFNEQFF
CDR3nt: TGTGCCAGCAGCTTAGAACTGGCTAGCGGATTCAATGAGCAGTTCTTC

v_gene: TRBV12-3/TRBV12-4
j_gene: TRBJ2-5
d_gene: TRBD2
abundance: NA
CDR3aa: CASSSGLVETQYF
CDR3nt: TGTGCCAGCAGTTCGGGACTAGTAGAGACCCAGTACTTC

v_gene: TRBV4-1
j_gene: TRBJ2-5
d_gene: NA
abundance: NA
CDR3aa: CASSQDRAAGETQYF
CDR3nt: TGCGCCAGCAGCCAAGACAGGGCGGCGGGGGAGACCCAGTACTTC

v_gene: TRBV7-3
j_gene: TRBJ2-5
d_gene: NA
abundance: NA
CDR3aa: CASSPGTGETQYF
CDR3nt: TGTGCCAGCAGCCCCGGCACGGGGGAGACCCAGTACTTC

v_gene: TRBV11-2
j_gene: TRBJ2-1
d_gene: NA
abundance: once
CDR3aa: CASSLTRRNEQFF
CDR3nt: TGTGCCAGCAGCTTGACTAGGCGCAATGAGCAGTTCTTC

v_gene: TRBV30
j_gene: TRBJ1-3
d_gene: NA
abundance: NA
CDR3aa: CAWSVRAGLFGNTIYF
CDR3nt: TGTGCCTGGAGTGTACGGGCGGGCCTCTTCGGAAACACCATATATTTT

v_gene: TRBV27
j_gene: TRBJ2-5
d_gene: NA
abundance: NA
CDR3aa: CASSFSPYGETQYF
CDR3nt: TGTGCCAGCAGTTTTTCCCCTTACGGAGAGACCCAGTACTTC

v_gene: TRBV4-3
j_gene: TRBJ2-1
d_gene: NA
abundance: NA
CDR3aa: CASSQGMGMAWQFF
CDR3nt: TGCGCCAGCAGCCAAGGAATGGGCATGGCCTGGCAGTTCTTC

v_gene: TRBV3-1/TRBV3-2
j_gene: TRBJ1-5
d_gene: NA
abundance: once
CDR3aa: CASSQSHREPFCNQPQHF
CDR3nt: TGTGCCAGCAGCCAAAGCCACAGGGAACCCTTTTGCAATCAGCCCCAGCATTTT

v_gene: TRBV7-9
j_gene: TRBJ2-7
d_gene: NA
abundance: NA
CDR3aa: CASTLNRAGDEQYF
CDR3nt: TGTGCCAGCACCTTAAACAGGGCTGGGGACGAGCAGTACTTC

v_gene: TRBV7-9
j_gene: TRBJ2-7
d_gene: NA
abundance: NA
CDR3aa: CASSLGRGSYEQYF
CDR3nt: TGTGCCAGCAGCTTAGGCCGGGGCTCCTACGAGCAGTACTTC

v_gene: TRBV7-9
j_gene: TRBJ2-5
d_gene: NA
abundance: NA
CDR3aa: CASSFLVAATLLQETQYF
CDR3nt: TGTGCCAGCAGCTTTCTAGTAGCGGCTACCCTCCTACAAGAGACCCAGTACTTC

v_gene: TRBV18
j_gene: TRBJ2-5
d_gene: NA
abundance: NA
CDR3aa: CASSPPSLSQETQYF
CDR3nt: TGTGCCAGCTCACCACCGTCGCTTTCCCAAGAGACCCAGTACTTC

v_gene: TRBV19
j_gene: TRBJ2-1
d_gene: TRBD2
abundance: NA
CDR3aa: CASRLAGGPINEQFF
CDR3nt: TGTGCCAGTAGGTTAGCGGGGGGGCCTATCAATGAGCAGTTCTTC

v_gene: TRBV29-1
j_gene: TRBJ2-6
d_gene: NA
abundance: few
CDR3aa: CSVGNEVARGSGANVLTF
CDR3nt: TGCAGCGTTGGAAATGAAGTAGCGAGAGGGTCTGGGGCCAACGTCCTGACTTTC

v_gene: TRBV5-6
j_gene: TRBJ2-3
d_gene: NA
abundance: NA
CDR3aa: CASSLVPGRTDTQYF
CDR3nt: TGTGCCAGCAGCTTGGTGCCAGGGAGGACAGATACGCAGTATTTT

v_gene: TRBV24-1
j_gene: TRBJ2-2
d_gene: NA
abundance: NA
CDR3aa: CATSDLGRTGNTGELFF
CDR3nt: TGTGCCACCAGTGATTTGGGGAGGACAGGAAACACCGGGGAGCTGTTTTTT

v_gene: TRBV6-5
j_gene: TRBJ2-1
d_gene: TRBD1
abundance: NA
CDR3aa: CASSYSPGGNNEQFF
CDR3nt: TGTGCCAGCAGTTACTCTCCAGGGGGCAATAATGAGCAGTTCTTC

v_gene: TRBV7-9
j_gene: TRBJ2-5
d_gene: TRBD2
abundance: NA
CDR3aa: CASSSTSGAYQETQYF
CDR3nt: TGTGCCAGCAGCTCGACTAGCGGGGCCTACCAAGAGACCCAGTACTTC

v_gene: TRBV6-5
j_gene: TRBJ2-7
d_gene: NA
abundance: NA
CDR3aa: CASSYSGQWSPYEQYF
CDR3nt: TGTGCCAGCAGTTACTCTGGGCAGTGGTCCCCCTACGAGCAGTACTTC

v_gene: TRBV28
j_gene: TRBJ2-3
d_gene: NA
abundance: NA
CDR3aa: CASVGGATDTQYF
CDR3nt: TGTGCCAGCGTGGGGGGGGCCACAGATACGCAGTATTTT

v_gene: TRBV10-3
j_gene: TRBJ1-1
d_gene: NA
abundance: NA
CDR3aa: CAISPSTGNTEAFF
CDR3nt: TGTGCCATCAGTCCCTCAACAGGGAACACTGAAGCTTTCTTT

v_gene: TRBV7-9
j_gene: TRBJ2-3
d_gene: NA
abundance: NA
CDR3aa: CASSLVGGTTQYF
CDR3nt: TGTGCCAGCAGCTTAGTGGGGGGGACAACGCAGTATTTT

v_gene: TRBV7-3
j_gene: TRBJ2-3
d_gene: NA
abundance: NA
CDR3aa: CASSEFTDTQYF
CDR3nt: TGTGCCAGCAGCGAATTCACAGATACGCAGTATTTT

v_gene: TRBV6-6
j_gene: TRBJ2-3
d_gene: TRBD2
abundance: NA
CDR3aa: CASMGFSGSTDTQYF
CDR3nt: TGTGCCAGCATGGGATTTAGCGGGAGCACAGATACGCAGTATTTT

v_gene: TRBV29-1
j_gene: TRBJ1-2
d_gene: TRBD1
abundance: NA
CDR3aa: CSVAPGQLYGYTF
CDR3nt: TGCAGCGTTGCCCCGGGACAGCTCTATGGCTACACCTTC

v_gene: TRBV5-6
j_gene: TRBJ2-1
d_gene: NA
abundance: NA
CDR3aa: CASSLALGEQFF
CDR3nt: TGTGCCAGCAGCTTGGCCCTGGGTGAGCAGTTCTTC

v_gene: TRBV5-1
j_gene: TRBJ2-1
d_gene: TRBD2
abundance: NA
CDR3aa: CASASGGAEEQFF
CDR3nt: TGCGCCAGCGCTAGCGGGGGGGCCGAGGAGCAGTTCTTC

v_gene: TRBV5-4
j_gene: TRBJ2-1
d_gene: NA
abundance: NA
CDR3aa: CASSYMGLKNEQFF
CDR3nt: TGTGCCAGCAGCTACATGGGTTTGAAGAATGAGCAGTTCTTC

v_gene: TRBV3-1/TRBV3-2
j_gene: TRBJ2-5
d_gene: NA
abundance: NA
CDR3aa: CASSQVGANQETQYF
CDR3nt: TGTGCCAGCAGCCAAGTGGGGGCTAACCAAGAGACCCAGTACTTC

v_gene: TRBV11-2
j_gene: TRBJ1-3
d_gene: TRBD1
abundance: NA
CDR3aa: CASSLQYRGRRGNTIYF
CDR3nt: TGTGCCAGCAGCTTGCAGTACAGGGGGCGAAGGGGAAACACCATATATTTT

v_gene: TRBV27
j_gene: TRBJ1-5
d_gene: NA
abundance: NA
CDR3aa: CASSPSRVGQPQHF
CDR3nt: TGTGCCAGCAGTCCGAGCAGGGTTGGTCAGCCCCAGCATTTT

v_gene: TRBV6-5
j_gene: TRBJ2-1
d_gene: NA
abundance: NA
CDR3aa: CASSYWVGNEQFF
CDR3nt: TGTGCCAGCAGTTACTGGGTGGGGAATGAGCAGTTCTTC

v_gene: TRBV19
j_gene: TRBJ2-5
d_gene: TRBD2
abundance: NA
CDR3aa: CASSIGTRVQETQYF
CDR3nt: TGTGCCAGTAGTATAGGGACTAGAGTGCAAGAGACCCAGTACTTC

v_gene: TRBV7-9
j_gene: TRBJ2-5
d_gene: TRBD1
abundance: NA
CDR3aa: CASSPPSGLTGGTQYF
CDR3nt: TGTGCCAGCAGCCCACCCTCGGGACTCACAGGGGGGACCCAGTACTTC

v_gene: TRBV4-2
j_gene: TRBJ1-1
d_gene: NA
abundance: NA
CDR3aa: CASSQDRTGYTEAFF
CDR3nt: TGTGCCAGCAGCCAAGATAGGACGGGGTACACTGAAGCTTTCTTT